The TCR beta chain described here comes from a study of T cell repertoires in ileal Crohn's disease. As for the study in general: At postoperative colonoscopy, neoterminal ileum biopsies were taken as M6.

Sequencing used immunoSEQ multiplex PCR; TCRdb keeps in-frame clones, though not all of them. The sample yields some 4,700 clones, roughly 80% seen once. Time point denoted: neoterminal ileum biopsy at postoperative endoscopy, about 6 months after surgery. Study-wide findings and caveats: Compared with non-smokers, active smokers at surgery showed more clonal expansions.

V was pared by 0 bases and J by 0 bases, with 6 bases between. CDR1 is MNHNS and CDR2 is SASEGT in the germline V gene. The CDR3 is 14 residues long. A remark on this clone: Its antigen is unknown.

V gene TRBV6-1 combines with J gene TRBJ2-7; perhaps TRBD1 as D (6 bases). Sequenced material: ileal tissue. This receptor was taken from an adult with Crohn's disease. CDR3 nucleotide sequence: TGTGCCAGCAGTGAAGCGGACAGCTCCTACGAGCAGTACTTC. Translated, it gives CASSEADSSYEQYF.